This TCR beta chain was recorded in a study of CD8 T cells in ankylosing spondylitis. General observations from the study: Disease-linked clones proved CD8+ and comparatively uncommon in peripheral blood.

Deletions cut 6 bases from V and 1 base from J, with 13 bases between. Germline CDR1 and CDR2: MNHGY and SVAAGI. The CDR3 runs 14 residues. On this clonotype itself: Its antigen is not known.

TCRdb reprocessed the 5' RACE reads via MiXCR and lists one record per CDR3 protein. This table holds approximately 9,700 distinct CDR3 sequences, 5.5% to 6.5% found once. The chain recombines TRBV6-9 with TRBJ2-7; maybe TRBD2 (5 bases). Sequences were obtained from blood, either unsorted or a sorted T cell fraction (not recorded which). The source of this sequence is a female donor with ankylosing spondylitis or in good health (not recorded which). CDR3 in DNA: TGTGCCAGCAGAGCGAGCGGAGCTTCCTACGAGCAGTACTTC. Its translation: CASRASGASYEQYF.